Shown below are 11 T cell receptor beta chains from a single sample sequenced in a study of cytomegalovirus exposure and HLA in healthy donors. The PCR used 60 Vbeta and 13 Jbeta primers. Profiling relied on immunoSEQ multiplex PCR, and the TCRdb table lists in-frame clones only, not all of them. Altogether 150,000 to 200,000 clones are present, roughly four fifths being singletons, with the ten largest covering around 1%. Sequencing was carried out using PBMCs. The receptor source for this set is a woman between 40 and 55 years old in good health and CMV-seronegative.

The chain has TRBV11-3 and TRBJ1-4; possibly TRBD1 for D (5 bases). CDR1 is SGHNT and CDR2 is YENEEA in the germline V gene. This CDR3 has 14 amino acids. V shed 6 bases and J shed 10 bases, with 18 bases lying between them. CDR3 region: CASSPPLQGGKLFF. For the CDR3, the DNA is TGTGCCAGCAGTCCCCCCCTCCAGGGAGGAAAACTGTTTTTT. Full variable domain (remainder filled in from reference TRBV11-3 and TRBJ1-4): EAGVVQSPRYKIIEKKQPVAFWCNPISGHNTLYWYLQNLGQGPELLIRYENEEAVDDSQLPKDRFSAERLKGVDSTLKIQPAELGDSAVYLCASSPPLQGGKLFFGSGTQLSVL.

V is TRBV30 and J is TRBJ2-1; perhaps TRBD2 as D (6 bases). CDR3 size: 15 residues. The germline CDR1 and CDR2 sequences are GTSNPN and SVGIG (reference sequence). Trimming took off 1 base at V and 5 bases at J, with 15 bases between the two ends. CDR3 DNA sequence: TGTGCCTGGAGTGGGAAGGGACTCAATGACAATGAGCAGTTCTTC. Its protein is CAWSGKGLNDNEQFF.

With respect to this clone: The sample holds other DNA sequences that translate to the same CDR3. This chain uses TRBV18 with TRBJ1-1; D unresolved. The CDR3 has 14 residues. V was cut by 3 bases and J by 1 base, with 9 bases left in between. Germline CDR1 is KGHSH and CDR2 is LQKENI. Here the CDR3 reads CASSPSRENTEAFF. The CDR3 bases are TGTGCCAGCTCACCGTCGAGAGAGAACACTGAAGCTTTCTTT.

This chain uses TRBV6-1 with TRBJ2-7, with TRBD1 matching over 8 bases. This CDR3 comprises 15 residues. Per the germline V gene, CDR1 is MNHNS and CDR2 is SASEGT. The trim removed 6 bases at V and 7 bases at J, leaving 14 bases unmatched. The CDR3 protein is CASRTSGTGSTEQYF. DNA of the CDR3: TGTGCCAGCAGGACCTCCGGGACAGGTTCTACGGAGCAGTACTTC.

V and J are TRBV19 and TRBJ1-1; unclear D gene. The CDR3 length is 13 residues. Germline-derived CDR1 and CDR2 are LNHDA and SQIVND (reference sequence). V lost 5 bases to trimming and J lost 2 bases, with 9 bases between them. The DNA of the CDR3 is TGTGCCAGTAGTCCACCACTAAACACTGAAGCTTTCTTT. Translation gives CASSPPLNTEAFF.

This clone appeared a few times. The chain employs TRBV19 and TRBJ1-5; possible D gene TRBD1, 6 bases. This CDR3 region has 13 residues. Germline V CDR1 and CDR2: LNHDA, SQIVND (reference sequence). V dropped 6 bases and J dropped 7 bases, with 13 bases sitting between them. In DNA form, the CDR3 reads TGTGCCAGTAGCAGGGGTAGAAGGCAGCCCCAGCATTTT. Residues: CASSRGRRQPQHF.

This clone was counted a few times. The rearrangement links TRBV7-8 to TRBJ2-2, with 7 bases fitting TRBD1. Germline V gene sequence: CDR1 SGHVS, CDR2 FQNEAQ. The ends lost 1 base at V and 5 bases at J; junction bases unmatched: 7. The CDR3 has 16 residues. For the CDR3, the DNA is TGTGCCAGCAGCTTAGGGGCAGGGGGTCTGACCGGGGAGCTGTTTTTT. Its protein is CASSLGAGGLTGELFF.

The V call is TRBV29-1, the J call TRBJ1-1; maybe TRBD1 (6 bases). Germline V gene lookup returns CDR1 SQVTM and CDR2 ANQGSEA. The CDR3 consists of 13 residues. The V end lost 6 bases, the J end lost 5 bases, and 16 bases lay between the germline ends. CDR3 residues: CSVAGTQGTEAFF. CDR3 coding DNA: TGCAGCGTCGCCGGGACACAGGGAACTGAAGCTTTCTTT.

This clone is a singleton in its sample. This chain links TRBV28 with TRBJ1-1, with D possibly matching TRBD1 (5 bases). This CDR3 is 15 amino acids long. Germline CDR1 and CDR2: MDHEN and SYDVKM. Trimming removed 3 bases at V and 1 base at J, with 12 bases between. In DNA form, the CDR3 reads TGTGCCAGCAGTTTGGGCGGGGCAAAGAACACTGAAGCTTTCTTT. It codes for CASSLGGAKNTEAFF.

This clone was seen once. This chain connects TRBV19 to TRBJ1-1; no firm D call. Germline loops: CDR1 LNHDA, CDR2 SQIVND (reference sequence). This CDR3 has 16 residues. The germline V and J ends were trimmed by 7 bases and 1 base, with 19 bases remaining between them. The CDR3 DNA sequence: TGTGCCAGTATCCGGGGTGGACTATCAGGGAACACTGAAGCTTTCTTT. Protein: CASIRGGLSGNTEAFF.

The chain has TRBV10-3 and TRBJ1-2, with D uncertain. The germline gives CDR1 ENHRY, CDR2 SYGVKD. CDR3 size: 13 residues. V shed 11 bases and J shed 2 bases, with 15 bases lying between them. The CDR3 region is CASDASGNYGYTF. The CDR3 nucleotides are TGTGCCTCAGATGCAAGCGGGAACTATGGCTACACCTTC.